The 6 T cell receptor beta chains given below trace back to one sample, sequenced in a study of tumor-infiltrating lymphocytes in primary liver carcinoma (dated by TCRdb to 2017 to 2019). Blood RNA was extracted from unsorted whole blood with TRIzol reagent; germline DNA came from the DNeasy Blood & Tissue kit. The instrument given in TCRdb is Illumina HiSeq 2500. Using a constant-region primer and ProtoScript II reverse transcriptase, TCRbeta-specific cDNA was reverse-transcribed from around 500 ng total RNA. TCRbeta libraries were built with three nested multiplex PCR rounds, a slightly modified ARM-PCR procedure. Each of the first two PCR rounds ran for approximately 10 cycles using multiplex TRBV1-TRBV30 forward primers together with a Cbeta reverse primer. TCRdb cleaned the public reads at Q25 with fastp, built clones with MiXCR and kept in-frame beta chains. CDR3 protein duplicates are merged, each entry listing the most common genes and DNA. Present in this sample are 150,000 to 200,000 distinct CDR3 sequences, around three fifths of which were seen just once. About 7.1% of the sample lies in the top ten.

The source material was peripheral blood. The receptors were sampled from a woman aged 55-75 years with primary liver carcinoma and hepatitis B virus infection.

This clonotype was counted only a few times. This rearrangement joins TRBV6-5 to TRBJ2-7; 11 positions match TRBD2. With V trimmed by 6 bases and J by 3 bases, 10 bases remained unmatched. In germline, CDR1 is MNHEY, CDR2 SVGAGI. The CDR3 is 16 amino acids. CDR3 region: CASSPSSGRINYEQYF. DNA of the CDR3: TGTGCCAGCAGCCCATCTAGCGGGAGGATTAACTACGAGCAGTACTTC.

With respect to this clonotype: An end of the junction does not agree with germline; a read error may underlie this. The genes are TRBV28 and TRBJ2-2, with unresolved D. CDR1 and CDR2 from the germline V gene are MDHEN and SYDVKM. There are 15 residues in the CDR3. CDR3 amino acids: CDSSLYPANTGELFF. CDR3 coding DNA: TGTGACAGCAGTCTATACCCAGCGAACACCGGGGAGCTGTTTTTT.

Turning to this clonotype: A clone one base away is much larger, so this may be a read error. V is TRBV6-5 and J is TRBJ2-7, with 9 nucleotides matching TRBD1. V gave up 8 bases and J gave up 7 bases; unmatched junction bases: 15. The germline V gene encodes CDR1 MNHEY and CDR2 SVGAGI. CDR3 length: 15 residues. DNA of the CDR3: TGTGCCAGCGGTAATTTACAGGGGGCGCAGGGAGAGCAGTACTTC. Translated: CASGNLQGAQGEQYF.

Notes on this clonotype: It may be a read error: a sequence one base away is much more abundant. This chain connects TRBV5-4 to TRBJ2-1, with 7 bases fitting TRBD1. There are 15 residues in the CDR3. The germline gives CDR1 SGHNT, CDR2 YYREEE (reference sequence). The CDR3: CASSRDSRAYHEQFF. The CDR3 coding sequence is TGTGCCAGCAGCCGGGACAGTCGGGCCTACCATGAGCAGTTCTTC.

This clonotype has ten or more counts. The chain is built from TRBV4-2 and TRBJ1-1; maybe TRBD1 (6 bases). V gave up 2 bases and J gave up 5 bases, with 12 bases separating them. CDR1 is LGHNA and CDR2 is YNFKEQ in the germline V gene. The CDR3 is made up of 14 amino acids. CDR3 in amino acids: CASSQPQGGTEAFF. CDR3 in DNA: TGTGCCAGCAGCCAACCACAGGGCGGTACTGAAGCTTTCTTT.

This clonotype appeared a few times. CDR3 in amino acids: CASSHSGTTTDTQYF. For the CDR3, the DNA is TGCGCCAGCAGCCATTCCGGGACTACCACAGATACGCAGTATTTT. This chain uses TRBV4-1 with TRBJ2-3; 7 bases fit TRBD2. The CDR3 loop spans 15 amino acids. Germline CDR1 reads MGHRA; CDR2 reads YSYEKL. V dropped 3 bases and J dropped 2; count of bases not matched to a gene: 5.